This TCR beta chain was retrieved from a study of shared clonotypes between healthy human individuals. The assay was immunoSEQ multiplex PCR, and TCRdb's table has in-frame clones only and misses some. The sample contains over a million clones, around 78% of which appear only once. V lost 0 bases to trimming and J lost 1 base; unmatched junction nucleotides: 4. Germline V gives CDR1 SGHVS, CDR2 FQNEAQ. The CDR3 has 16 residues. Source material: memory CD4+ T cells from PBMCs. Described subset: CD45RA-negative fraction. The sequence derives from a young man in good health. Some clones in this sample may be carry-over from other donors' samples. The chain couples TRBV7-8 to TRBJ1-1; 8 nucleotides match TRBD1. CDR3 amino acids: CASSLAPRGRNTEAFF. The CDR3 region has the DNA TGTGCCAGCAGCTTAGCACCCAGGGGGCGGAACACTGAAGCTTTCTTT.